In its sample, the clone carrying this T cell receptor beta chain was seen many times. The antigen is undetermined. These data belong to a study of CD8 T cells in ankylosing spondylitis. Unmatched junction bases numbered 5, after V lost 5 bases and J lost 8 bases. This CDR3 has 14 residues. Per the germline V gene, CDR1 is SGHTA and CDR2 is FQGNSA. Construction of TCR beta libraries was performed using quantitative 5'-RACE with molecular barcodes. A single record per CDR3 protein comes from TCRdb applying MiXCR to the 5' RACE reads. Of 450,000 to 550,000 distinct CDR3 sequences listed, approximately 5% are singletons. Study results and limitations: Characteristic of ankylosing spondylitis blood, it appeared, was a TCR beta motif comprising 7 to 9 highly homologous variants. As reported, disease-linked clones showed significant enrichment in matched ankylosing spondylitis synovial fluid. Before this, some motif variants had been reported in reactive arthritis synovial fluid and blood.

Sequencing was done on a sample of blood, either unsorted or a sorted T cell fraction (not recorded which). This chain uses TRBV7-2 with TRBJ1-6; 8 positions agree with TRBD1. The clonotype originates from a male donor with ankylosing spondylitis. CDR3 sequence (DNA): TGTGCCAGCAGCCTCAGGGGGCCTTATTCACCCCTCCACTTT. Translation: CASSLRGPYSPLHF.